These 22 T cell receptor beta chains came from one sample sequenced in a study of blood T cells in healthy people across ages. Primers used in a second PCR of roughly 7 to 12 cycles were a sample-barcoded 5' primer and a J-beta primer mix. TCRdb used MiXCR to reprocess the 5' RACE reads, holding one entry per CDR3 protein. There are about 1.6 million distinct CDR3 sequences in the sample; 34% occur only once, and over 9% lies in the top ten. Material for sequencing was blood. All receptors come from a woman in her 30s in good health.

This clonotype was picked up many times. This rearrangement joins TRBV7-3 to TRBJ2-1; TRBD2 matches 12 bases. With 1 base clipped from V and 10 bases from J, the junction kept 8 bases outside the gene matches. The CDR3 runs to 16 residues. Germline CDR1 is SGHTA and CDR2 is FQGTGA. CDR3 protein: CASSLNPLAGGLEQFF. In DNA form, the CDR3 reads TGTGCCAGCAGCTTAAACCCACTAGCGGGGGGCTTAGAGCAGTTCTTC.

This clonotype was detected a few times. CDR3 in DNA: TGCGCCAGCAGCCAGGGGGGACAGTTGAGTGAGCAGTTCTTC. Protein: CASSQGGQLSEQFF. The chain joins TRBV5-1 to TRBJ2-1, with D perhaps matching TRBD1 (7 bases). V lost 4 bases and J lost 9, with 17 bases in between. The CDR3 length is 14 residues. Per germline, CDR1 SGHRS and CDR2 YFSETQ.

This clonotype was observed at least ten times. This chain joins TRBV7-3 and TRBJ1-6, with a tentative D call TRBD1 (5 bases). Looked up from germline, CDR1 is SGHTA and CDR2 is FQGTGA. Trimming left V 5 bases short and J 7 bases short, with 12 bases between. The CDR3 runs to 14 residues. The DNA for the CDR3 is TGTGCCAGCAGCCCCCACGGGGACAATTCACCCCTCCACTTT. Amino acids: CASSPHGDNSPLHF.

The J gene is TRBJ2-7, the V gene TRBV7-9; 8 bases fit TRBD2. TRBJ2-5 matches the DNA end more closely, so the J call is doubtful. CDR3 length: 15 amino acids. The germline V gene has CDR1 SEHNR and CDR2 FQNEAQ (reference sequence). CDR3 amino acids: CASSSHGLAGETQYF. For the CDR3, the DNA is TGTGCCAGCAGCTCTCACGGACTAGCTGGGGAGACCCAGTACTTC.

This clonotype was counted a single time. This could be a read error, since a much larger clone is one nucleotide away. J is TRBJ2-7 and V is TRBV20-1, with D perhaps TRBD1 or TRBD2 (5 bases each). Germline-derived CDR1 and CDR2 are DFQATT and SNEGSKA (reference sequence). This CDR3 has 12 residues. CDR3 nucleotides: TGCAGGGGGACCAAGAGCTCCTACGAGCAGTACTTC. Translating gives CRGTKSSYEQYF.

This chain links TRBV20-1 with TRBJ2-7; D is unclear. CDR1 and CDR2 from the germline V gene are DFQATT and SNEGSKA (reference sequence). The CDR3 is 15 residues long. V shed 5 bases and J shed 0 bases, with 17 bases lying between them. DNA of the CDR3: TGCAGTGCTGGCTTCGGCCACTTGAGCTCCTACGAGCAGTACTTC. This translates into CSAGFGHLSSYEQYF.

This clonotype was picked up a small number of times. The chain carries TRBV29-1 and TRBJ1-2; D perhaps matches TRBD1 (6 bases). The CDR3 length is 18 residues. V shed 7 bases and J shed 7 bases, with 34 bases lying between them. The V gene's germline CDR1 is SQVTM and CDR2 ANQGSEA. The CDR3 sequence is CSALVPDRTDSLKRGYTF. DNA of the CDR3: TGCAGCGCCCTTGTACCAGACAGGACGGACTCACTAAAGCGTGGCTACACCTTC.

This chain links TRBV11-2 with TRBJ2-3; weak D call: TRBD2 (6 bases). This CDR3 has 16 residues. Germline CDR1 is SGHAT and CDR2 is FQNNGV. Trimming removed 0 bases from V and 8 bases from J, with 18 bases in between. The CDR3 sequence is CASSLEEVAGRGTQYF. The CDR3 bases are TGTGCCAGCAGCTTAGAGGAGGTCGCCGGGCGGGGTACGCAGTATTTT. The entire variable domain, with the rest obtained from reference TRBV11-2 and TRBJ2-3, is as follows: EAGVAQSPRYKIIEKRQSVAFWCNPISGHATLYWYQQILGQGPKLLIQFQNNGVVDDSQLPKDRFSAERLKGVDSTLKIQPAKLEDSAVYLCASSLEEVAGRGTQYFGPGTRLTVL.

The DNA for the CDR3 is TGTGCCAGTTATAACTATGGCTACACCTTC. It translates to CASYNYGYTF. V usage is TRBV28 and J usage is TRBJ1-2; D is unresolved. The CDR3 extends over 10 amino acids. Germline-derived CDR1 and CDR2 are MDHEN and SYDVKM. Trimming removed 9 bases at V and 1 base at J, with 3 bases between.

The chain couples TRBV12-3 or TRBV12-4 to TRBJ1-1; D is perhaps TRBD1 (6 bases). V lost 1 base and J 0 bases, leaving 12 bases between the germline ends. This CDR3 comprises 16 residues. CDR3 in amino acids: CASSLGTANLNTEAFF. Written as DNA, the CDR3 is TGTGCCAGCAGTTTAGGGACAGCCAACTTGAACACTGAAGCTTTCTTT.

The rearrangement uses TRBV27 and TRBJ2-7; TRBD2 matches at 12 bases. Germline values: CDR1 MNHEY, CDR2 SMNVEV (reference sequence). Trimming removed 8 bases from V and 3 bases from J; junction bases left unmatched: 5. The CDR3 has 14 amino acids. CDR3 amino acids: CASGLAGPDYEQYF. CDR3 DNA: TGTGCCAGCGGACTAGCGGGGCCAGACTACGAGCAGTACTTC.

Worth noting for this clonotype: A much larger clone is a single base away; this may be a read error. The CDR3 region is CASSPTGGSTDAQYF. DNA for the CDR3: TGTGCCAGCAGCCCGACCGGCGGAAGCACAGATGCGCAGTATTTT. This chain links TRBV7-9 with TRBJ2-3; D not certain. Germline-derived CDR1 and CDR2 are SEHNR and FQNEAQ (reference sequence). The CDR3 covers 15 residues.

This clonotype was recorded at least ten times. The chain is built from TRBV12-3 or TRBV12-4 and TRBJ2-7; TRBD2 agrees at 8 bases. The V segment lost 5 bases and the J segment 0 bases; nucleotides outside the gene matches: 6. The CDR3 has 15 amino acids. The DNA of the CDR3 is TGTGCCAGCAGTCTTAGCGGGGACCTCTCCTACGAGCAGTACTTC. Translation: CASSLSGDLSYEQYF.

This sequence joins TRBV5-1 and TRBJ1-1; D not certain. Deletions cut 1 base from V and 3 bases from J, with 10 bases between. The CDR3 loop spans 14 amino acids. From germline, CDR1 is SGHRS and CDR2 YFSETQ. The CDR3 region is CASSLRNLDTEAFF. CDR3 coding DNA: TGCGCCAGCAGCTTGAGGAATTTGGACACTGAAGCTTTCTTT.

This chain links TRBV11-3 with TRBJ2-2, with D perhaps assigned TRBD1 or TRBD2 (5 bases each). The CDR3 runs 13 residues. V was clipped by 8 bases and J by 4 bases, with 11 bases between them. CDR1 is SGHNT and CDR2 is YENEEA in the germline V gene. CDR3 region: CASEGSSTGELFF. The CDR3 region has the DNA TGTGCCAGCGAGGGGTCGAGCACCGGGGAGCTGTTTTTT.

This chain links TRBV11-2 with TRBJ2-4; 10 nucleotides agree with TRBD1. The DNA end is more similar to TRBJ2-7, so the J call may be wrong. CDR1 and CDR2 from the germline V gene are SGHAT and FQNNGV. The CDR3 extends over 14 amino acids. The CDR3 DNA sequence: TGTGCCAGCAGCCAGACCGGGACAGGGGACGAGCAGTACTTC. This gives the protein CASSQTGTGDEQYF.

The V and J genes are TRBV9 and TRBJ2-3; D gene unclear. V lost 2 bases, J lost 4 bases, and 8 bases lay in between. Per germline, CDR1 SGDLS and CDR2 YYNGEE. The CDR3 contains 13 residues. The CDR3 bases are TGTGCCAGCAGCGTCCTACAATCAGATACGCAGTATTTT. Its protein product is CASSVLQSDTQYF. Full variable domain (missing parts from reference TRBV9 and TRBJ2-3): DSGVTQTPKHLITATGQRVTLRCSPRSGDLSVYWYQQSLDQGLQFLIQYYNGEERAKGNILERFSAQQFPDLHSELNLSSLELGDSALYFCASSVLQSDTQYFGPGTRLTVL.

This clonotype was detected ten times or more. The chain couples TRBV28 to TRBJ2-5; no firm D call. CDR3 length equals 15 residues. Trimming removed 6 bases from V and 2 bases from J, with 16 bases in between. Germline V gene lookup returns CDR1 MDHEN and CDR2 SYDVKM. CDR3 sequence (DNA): TGTGCCAGCAGACCCTCCCGGGCAAGACAAGAGACCCAGTACTTC. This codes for CASRPSRARQETQYF.

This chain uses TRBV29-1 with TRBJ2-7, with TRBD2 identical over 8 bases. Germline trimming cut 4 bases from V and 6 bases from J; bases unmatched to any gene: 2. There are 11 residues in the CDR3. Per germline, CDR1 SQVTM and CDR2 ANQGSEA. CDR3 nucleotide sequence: TGCAGCGTTGCGGGGGGGGGCGAGCAGTACTTC. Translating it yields CSVAGGGEQYF.

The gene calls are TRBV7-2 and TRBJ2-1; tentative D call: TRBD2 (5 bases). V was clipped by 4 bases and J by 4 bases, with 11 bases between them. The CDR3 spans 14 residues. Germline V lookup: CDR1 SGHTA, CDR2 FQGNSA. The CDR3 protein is CASSWLAEYNEQFF. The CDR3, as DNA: TGTGCCAGCAGCTGGCTAGCCGAGTACAATGAGCAGTTCTTC.

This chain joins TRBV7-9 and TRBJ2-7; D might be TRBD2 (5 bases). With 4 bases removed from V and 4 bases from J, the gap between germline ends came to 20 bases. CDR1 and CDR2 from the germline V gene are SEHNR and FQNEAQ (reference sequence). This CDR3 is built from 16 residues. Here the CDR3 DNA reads TGTGCCAGCAGCTCCCCGACGGTCGGGGAACCTTACGAGCAGTACTTC. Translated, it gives CASSSPTVGEPYEQYF.

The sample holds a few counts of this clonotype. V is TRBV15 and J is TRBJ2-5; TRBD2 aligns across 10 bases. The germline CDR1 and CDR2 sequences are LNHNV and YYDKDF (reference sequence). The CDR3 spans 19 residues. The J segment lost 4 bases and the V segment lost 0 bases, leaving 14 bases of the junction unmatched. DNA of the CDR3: TGTGCCACCAGCAGAGAGAAGGGGACGGTAGCGGGGGGTTTAGAGACCCAGTACTTC. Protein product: CATSREKGTVAGGLETQYF.